This entry concerns a single T cell receptor beta chain. The data derive from a study of blood T cell repertoires in COVID-19. In the study overall: Some COVID-19 samples were acute and others convalescent; all came from the United States, Italy and Spain.

Assignments of participants to cohorts depended upon their own reported clinical history. The CDR3 is made up of 15 amino acids. CDR1 is SGHRS, CDR2 YFSETQ, per germline. The V end was cut by 4 bases, the J end by 5 bases, with 16 bases between. As processed by the authors: Estimated nucleated cell counts came from reference gene primer amplification. The assay was immunoSEQ multiplex PCR, and TCRdb's table has in-frame clones only and misses some. That table is the source of V, J and clone size, and D and trimming were worked out from the DNA. The table has 300,000 or so clones, 80% to 90% seen once.

V is TRBV5-1 and J is TRBJ2-1, with a weak D call TRBD2 (5 bases). The TCR sequence derives from a woman between 40 and 50 years old with acute COVID-19. The specimen sequenced was PBMCs or T cells enriched from blood (not recorded which). CDR3 loop: CASSPTRGGNNEQFF. Written as DNA, the CDR3 is TGCGCCAGCAGCCCGACGAGAGGAGGTAACAATGAGCAGTTCTTC. Full variable domain (rest looked up from reference TRBV5-1 and TRBJ2-1): KAGVTQTPRYLIKTRGQQVTLSCSPISGHRSVSWYQQTPGQGLQFLFEYFSETQRNKGNFPGRFSGRQFSNSRSEMNVSTLELGDSALYLCASSPTRGGNNEQFFGPGTRLTVL.